The 5 T cell receptor beta chains given below trace back to one sample, sequenced in a study of cytomegalovirus exposure and HLA in healthy donors. Researchers ran the PCR with 60 Vbeta and 13 Jbeta primers. Produced via immunoSEQ multiplex PCR; TCRdb's table is partial and in-frame only. The repertoire has approximately 300,000 clones, roughly 81% of them found once; the top ten carry 2% to 2.5%. Sequenced: PBMCs. All receptors derive from a woman between 40 and 50 years old in good health and CMV-seropositive.

This chain joins TRBV11-3 and TRBJ2-3; D perhaps matches TRBD1 (6 bases). Per the germline V gene, CDR1 is SGHNT and CDR2 is YENEEA. Trimming removed 0 bases from V and 4 bases from J, with 17 bases in between. This CDR3 contains 17 residues. The CDR3 is CASSLEGSTPGADTQYF. For the CDR3, the DNA is TGTGCCAGCAGCTTAGAAGGTTCTACTCCAGGGGCAGATACGCAGTATTTT.

The V and J genes are TRBV4-3 and TRBJ1-4; D not certain. V was pared by 0 bases and J by 1 base, with 15 bases between. CDR3 length equals 18 residues. Germline assignment: CDR1 LGHNA and CDR2 YSLEER. Written as DNA, the CDR3 is TGCGCCAGCAGCCAAGAAAATCCGGGATTGCTAACTAATGAAAAACTGTTTTTT. As protein: CASSQENPGLLTNEKLFF.

The chain joins TRBV27 to TRBJ1-2; the D is unclear. Germline CDR1 is MNHEY and CDR2 is SMNVEV (reference sequence). The V and J ends lost 5 bases and 7 bases respectively, with 20 bases between them. This CDR3 comprises 15 residues. This CDR3 is CASSPPLGGYIGYTF. The DNA for the CDR3 is TGTGCCAGCAGTCCCCCCCTGGGAGGTTATATTGGCTACACCTTC.

V is TRBV9 and J is TRBJ2-1; 7 bases map to TRBD2. This CDR3 contains 13 residues. Trimming cost V 5 bases and J 7 bases; bases outside gene matches: 6. Per germline, CDR1 SGDLS and CDR2 YYNGEE. The CDR3 region is CASRPGGGNEQFF. The CDR3 nucleotides are TGTGCCAGCAGACCGGGGGGAGGGAATGAGCAGTTCTTC.

This chain joins TRBV6-5 and TRBJ1-5; no definite D call. V was shortened by 0 bases and J by 0 bases, with 6 bases between the two germline ends. From germline, CDR1 is MNHEY and CDR2 SVGAGI. The CDR3 has 15 residues. CDR3 in amino acids: CASSYSQASNQPQHF. The CDR3 DNA sequence: TGTGCCAGCAGTTACTCGCAGGCTAGCAATCAGCCCCAGCATTTT.